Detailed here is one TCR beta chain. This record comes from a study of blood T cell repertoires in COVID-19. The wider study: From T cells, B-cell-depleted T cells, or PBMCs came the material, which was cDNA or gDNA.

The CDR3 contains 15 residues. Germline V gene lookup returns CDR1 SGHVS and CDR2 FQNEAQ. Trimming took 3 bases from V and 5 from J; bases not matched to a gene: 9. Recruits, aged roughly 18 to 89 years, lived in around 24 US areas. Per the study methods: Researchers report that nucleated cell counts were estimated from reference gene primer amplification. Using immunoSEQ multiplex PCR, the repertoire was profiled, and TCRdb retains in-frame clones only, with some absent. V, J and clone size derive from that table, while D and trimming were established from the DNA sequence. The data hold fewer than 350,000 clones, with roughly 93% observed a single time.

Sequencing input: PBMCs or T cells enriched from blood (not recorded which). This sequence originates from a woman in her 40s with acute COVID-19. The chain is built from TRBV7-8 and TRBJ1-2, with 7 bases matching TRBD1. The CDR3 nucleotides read TGTGCCAGCAGCTTCCAGACAGGGTTTCTTTATGGCTACACCTTC. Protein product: CASSFQTGFLYGYTF.